This TCR beta chain was captured in a study of T cell clonotyping in hematopoietic cell transplantation. Germline CDR1 is SGHTA and CDR2 is FQGTGA. This CDR3 has 15 amino acids. V was cut by 1 base and J by 2 bases, with 11 bases left in between. Produced via immunoSEQ multiplex PCR; TCRdb's table is partial and in-frame only. This sample has more than 40,000 clones, with about 95% found just once. The sample taken for sequencing was peripheral blood mononuclear cells. V is TRBV7-3 and J is TRBJ1-1; D not certain. This TCR came from a man between 25 and 39 years old in good health. Some clones in this sample may be carry-over from other donors' samples. CDR3 residues: CASSLSGSFNTEAFF. CDR3 coding DNA: TGTGCCAGCAGCTTAAGTGGCAGCTTTAACACTGAAGCTTTCTTT.